This section outlines one T cell receptor beta chain sequence together with its context. Sequencing used immunoSEQ multiplex PCR; TCRdb keeps in-frame clones, though not all of them. This sample has 85,000 to 95,000 clones, with about 91% found just once. These data originate in a study of blood T cell repertoires in COVID-19. Turning to the study itself: Some COVID-19 samples were acute and others convalescent; all came from the United States, Italy and Spain.

Trimming left V 1 base short and J 6 bases short, with 10 bases between. This CDR3 has 13 amino acids. The V gene's germline CDR1 is LGHDT and CDR2 YNNKEL (reference sequence). V and J are TRBV3-1 (or the pseudogene TRBV3-2) and TRBJ2-7; possible D gene TRBD1, 5 bases. The specimen sequenced was peripheral blood. This clonotype was sampled from a man aged 55 to 70 with acute or convalescent COVID-19. In nucleotides, the CDR3 is TGTGCCAGCAGCCAAGTACAGGATGGCGAGCAGTACTTC. Translated: CASSQVQDGEQYF.